Listed here are 20 T cell receptor beta chains from one sample, sequenced in a study of T cell changes during pregnancy in multiple sclerosis. Clones were read by immunoSEQ multiplex PCR, and TCRdb kept only the in-frame ones, dropping some. Of about 42,000 clones detected, 84% appear once; the ten largest clones hold approximately 0.64%. This specimen consisted of CD4+ T cells from peripheral blood mononuclear cells, obtained before pregnancy. The receptors stem from a female donor with multiple sclerosis, enrolled in a pregnancy study.

The rearrangement links TRBV7-9 to TRBJ1-4; tentatively, D is TRBD1 (5 bases). With 5 bases removed from V and 0 bases from J, the gap between germline ends came to 19 bases. Germline CDR1 SEHNR, CDR2 FQNEAQ (reference sequence). The CDR3 loop spans 18 amino acids. CDR3 sequence: CASSHPLGQTATNEKLFF. In DNA form, the CDR3 reads TGTGCCAGCAGCCACCCCCTTGGGCAGACAGCAACTAATGAAAAACTGTTTTTT. Full variable domain (missing parts from reference TRBV7-9 and TRBJ1-4): DTGVSQNPRHKITKRGQNVTFRCDPISEHNRLYWYRQTLGQGPEFLTYFQNEAQLEKSRLLSDRFSAERPKGSFSTLEIQRTEQGDSAMYLCASSHPLGQTATNEKLFFGSGTQLSVL.

This clone is labeled medium-sized. This rearrangement joins TRBV5-1 to TRBJ2-2; TRBD1 is a possible D gene (6 bases). The CDR3 has 19 residues. Trimming shortened V by 4 bases and J by 1 base, and 23 bases separated the two germline ends. The germline V gene has CDR1 SGHRS and CDR2 YFSETQ. CDR3 nucleotides: TGCGCCAGCAGCATTTGGGTACCCCGGACAGTTAAGAACACCGGGGAGCTGTTTTTT. Translation gives CASSIWVPRTVKNTGELFF.

V and J are TRBV5-1 and TRBJ2-6; weak D call: TRBD1 (6 bases). Trimming removed 0 bases from V and 0 bases from J, with 10 bases in between. CDR1 SGHRS and CDR2 YFSETQ come from the germline V gene. The CDR3 is 17 residues long. The CDR3 bases are TGCGCCAGCAGCTTGGTAGGACAGACCTCTGGGGCCAACGTCCTGACTTTC. It codes for CASSLVGQTSGANVLTF.

The rearrangement joins TRBV2 to TRBJ1-2, with 7 bases that match TRBD1. With V trimmed by 4 bases and J by 4 bases, 6 bases remained unmatched. CDR3 length: 14 amino acids. CDR1 is SNHLY and CDR2 is FYNNEI in the germline V gene. CDR3 nucleotide sequence: TGTGCCAGCAGTGCCCAACAGGGGAGCTATGGCTACACCTTC. Translated, it gives CASSAQQGSYGYTF.

The chain uses TRBV2 and TRBJ1-5; D perhaps matches TRBD1 (5 bases). Germline assignment: CDR1 SNHLY and CDR2 FYNNEI. CDR3 size: 13 residues. V lost 5 bases and J 5 bases, leaving 10 bases between the germline ends. CDR3 protein: CASSLTAYQPQHF. The CDR3 DNA sequence: TGTGCCAGCAGTCTGACAGCGTATCAGCCCCAGCATTTT.

J is TRBJ2-2 and V is TRBV7-3; 7 bases fit TRBD1. J gave up 4 bases and V 0 bases, and 2 bases lay outside the gene matches. Germline V gene sequence: CDR1 SGHTA, CDR2 FQGTGA. The CDR3 runs 15 residues. The CDR3 DNA reads as TGTGCCAGCAGCTTAACGACAGGGAGCACCGGGGAGCTGTTTTTT. Its protein product is CASSLTTGSTGELFF.

The CDR3, as DNA: TGTGCCAGCAGCCCGGGACAGCTCACTGAAGCTTTCTTT. It codes for CASSPGQLTEAFF. The chain links TRBV7-2 to TRBJ1-1, with 7 positions matching TRBD1. The CDR3 has 13 amino acids. After removal of 5 bases from V and 4 bases from J, the junction contained 4 bases not matched to a gene. Germline V gene data show CDR1 as SGHTA and CDR2 as FQGNSA.

The chain is built from TRBV5-1 and TRBJ2-7, with TRBD2 identical over 8 bases. CDR1 SGHRS and CDR2 YFSETQ come from the germline V gene. This CDR3 contains 15 residues. Trimming at V came to 2 bases and at J to 0 bases, leaving 4 bases not matched to a gene. CDR3 coding DNA: TGCGCCAGCAGCTTCCTAGCGGGCCTCTCCTACGAGCAGTACTTC. Translation gives CASSFLAGLSYEQYF.

This clone is a singleton in its sample. The chain uses TRBV19 and TRBJ1-1; perhaps TRBD1 as D (6 bases). Trimming took off 2 bases at V and 4 bases at J, with 14 bases between the two ends. The CDR3 spans 15 residues. Germline CDR1 reads LNHDA; CDR2 reads SQIVND (reference sequence). In DNA, the CDR3 is TGTGCCAGTAGTATATGGGTGACCAGGGGCACTGAAGCTTTCTTT. This encodes CASSIWVTRGTEAFF.

The CDR3 coding sequence is TGTGCCAGCAGCCGGCACAGTGAAGCTTTCTTT. Residues: CASSRHSEAFF. The rearrangement links TRBV11-2 to TRBJ1-1; D not certain. Trimming removed 5 bases from V and 7 bases from J, with 8 bases in between. Germline CDR1 is SGHAT and CDR2 is FQNNGV. The CDR3 contains 11 residues.

The chain has TRBV7-2 and TRBJ1-3; D uncertain. Deletions cut 6 bases from V and 1 base from J, with 10 bases between. Germline-derived CDR1 and CDR2 are SGHTA and FQGNSA. This CDR3 has 14 residues. CDR3 amino acids: CASRLASSGNTIYF. In DNA, the CDR3 is TGTGCCAGCAGGCTGGCAAGTTCTGGAAACACCATATATTTT.

The chain has TRBV5-6 and TRBJ1-2, with D hard to call. Germline V gene data show CDR1 as SGHDT and CDR2 as YYEEEE. The CDR3 is 15 amino acids. With 4 bases removed from V and 4 bases from J, the gap between germline ends came to 17 bases. Written as DNA, the CDR3 is TGTGCCAGCAGCCTACCAGACTCCTACCTCTATGGCTACACCTTC. This sequence encodes CASSLPDSYLYGYTF.

The rearrangement joins TRBV7-9 to TRBJ2-2; no clear D. The CDR3 contains 13 residues. CDR1 and CDR2 (germline): SEHNR, FQNEAQ (reference sequence). V was trimmed by 4 bases and J by 7 bases, leaving 10 bases between them. The DNA of the CDR3 is TGTGCCAGCAGCTGGGCTGTTAGCGGGGAGCTGTTTTTT. This sequence encodes CASSWAVSGELFF.

This chain joins TRBV30 and TRBJ1-2; no definite D call. This CDR3 is 16 amino acids long. From germline, CDR1 is GTSNPN and CDR2 SVGIG (reference sequence). The V end lost 1 base, the J end lost 3 bases, and 18 bases lay between the germline ends. The CDR3 nucleotides are TGTGCCTGGAGTGGTACGGCAGGATTTTTGGACTATGGCTACACCTTC. This sequence encodes CAWSGTAGFLDYGYTF.

The rearrangement uses TRBV9 and TRBJ2-2; D possibly corresponds to TRBD2 (7 bases). Germline V gene sequence: CDR1 SGDLS, CDR2 YYNGEE. Between the trimmed V and J ends, which lost 3 bases and 3 bases, there was a span of 12 bases. The CDR3 consists of 15 residues. CDR3 DNA: TGTGCCAGCAGCGAGGGGGGGCAGTACACCGGGGAGCTGTTTTTT. Amino acid sequence: CASSEGGQYTGELFF.

V is TRBV18 and J is TRBJ2-5; D is ambiguous. Trimming stripped 4 bases from V and 2 bases from J, with 14 bases between. Germline CDR1 is KGHSH and CDR2 is LQKENI. The CDR3 has 15 amino acids. CDR3 sequence (DNA): TGTGCCAGCTCACATAAACCCCAGGATCAAGAGACCCAGTACTTC. Amino acid sequence: CASSHKPQDQETQYF.

The V gene is TRBV9, the J gene TRBJ2-2, with TRBD2 matching over 11 bases. Germline values: CDR1 SGDLS, CDR2 YYNGEE. The trim removed 3 bases at V and 2 bases at J, leaving 12 bases unmatched. The CDR3 covers 19 residues. CDR3 in DNA: TGTGCCAGCAGCGCCCCCCCCATAGCGGGAGGGCCAAACACCGGGGAGCTGTTTTTT. Translating it yields CASSAPPIAGGPNTGELFF.

In its sample, this clone was seen a few times. The chain links TRBV4-3 to TRBJ2-2; D may be TRBD2 (6 bases). The CDR3 consists of 15 residues. Germline CDR1 LGHNA, CDR2 YSLEER. The V and J ends lost 0 bases and 6 bases respectively, with 11 bases between them. CDR3 DNA: TGCGCCAGCAGCCAAGAAGCGACTAGGTCCGGGGAGCTGTTTTTT. It translates to CASSQEATRSGELFF.

The V and J genes are TRBV4-2 and TRBJ1-4, with 7 bases lining up with TRBD1. CDR1 is LGHNA and CDR2 is YNFKEQ in the germline V gene. This CDR3 comprises 14 residues. After removal of 1 base from V and 10 bases from J, the junction contained 6 bases not matched to a gene. In nucleotides, the CDR3 is TGTGCCAGCAGCCAAGCCGGGACAGTGGGAAAACTGTTTTTT. As protein: CASSQAGTVGKLFF.

This chain links TRBV5-1 with TRBJ1-4; D is perhaps TRBD1 (6 bases). CDR1 and CDR2 (germline): SGHRS, YFSETQ. The CDR3 covers 16 residues. V lost 0 bases and J lost 6, with 15 bases in between. This CDR3 reads CASSLVDSGGYEKLFF. The DNA for the CDR3 is TGCGCCAGCAGCTTGGTGGACAGTGGAGGATATGAAAAACTGTTTTTT.